This TCR beta chain was obtained from a study of blood T cell repertoires in COVID-19. Here immunoSEQ multiplex PCR was the method, and the copy in TCRdb shows in-frame clones only, minus some. Here the sample spans about 230,000 clones, almost 90% being singletons. The CDR3 has 14 residues. Germline V gene sequence: CDR1 SGHRS, CDR2 YFSETQ. After removal of 4 bases from V and 4 bases from J, the junction contained 5 bases not matched to a gene. The source material was peripheral blood. The TCR sequence derives from a woman in her sixties or seventies with acute or convalescent COVID-19. The chain uses TRBV5-1 and TRBJ2-3; 8 bases are shared with TRBD1. CDR3 region: CASSPGQGADTQYF. CDR3 in DNA: TGCGCCAGCAGCCCAGGACAGGGTGCAGATACGCAGTATTTT.